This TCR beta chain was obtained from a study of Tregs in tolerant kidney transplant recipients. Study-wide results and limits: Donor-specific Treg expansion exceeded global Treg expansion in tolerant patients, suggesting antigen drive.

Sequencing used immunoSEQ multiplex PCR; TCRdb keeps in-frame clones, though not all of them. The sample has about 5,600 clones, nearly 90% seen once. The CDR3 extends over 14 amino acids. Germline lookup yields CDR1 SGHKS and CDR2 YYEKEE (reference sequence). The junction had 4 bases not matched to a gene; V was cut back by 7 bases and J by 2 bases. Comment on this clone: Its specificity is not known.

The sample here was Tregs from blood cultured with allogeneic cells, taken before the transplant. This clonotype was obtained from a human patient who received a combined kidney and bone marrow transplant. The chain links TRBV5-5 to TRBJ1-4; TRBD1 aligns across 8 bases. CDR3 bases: TGTGCCAGCCACAGGGGGTCGACTAATGAAAAACTGTTTTTT. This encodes CASHRGSTNEKLFF.